This T cell receptor (beta chain) was sequenced during a study of blood T cell repertoires in COVID-19 (dated by TCRdb to 2020 to 2021). The study in broad terms: Collaborator samples came from the United States, Italy and Spain and covered acute and convalescent phases of COVID-19. The material from the prospective study consisted of cDNA or gDNA derived from T cells, B-cell-depleted T cells, or PBMCs. The dataset comprised deeply sampled blood TCRbeta repertoires from subjects exposed to, actively infected with, or recovered from COVID-19. A freely available public database, intended as a resource for researchers studying the immune response to SARS-CoV-2, is where the repertoires were released. The samples were drawn from the first 160 participants of the ongoing ImmuneRACE study and from some 1,300 subjects provided by 6 global collaborators. Nearly every sample came with metadata listing a de-identified subject ID, COVID-19 status, age in years and sex. Where HLA class I and class II types were available, the types were taken from metadata supplied by the sample provider, not from assay-based typing.

The collaborating institutions used their own protocols to collect whole blood in K2EDTA tubes. For TCRbeta analysis, collaborators shipped samples in one of three forms: frozen whole blood, isolated PBMCs, or DNA extracted from either of those sample types. Study-wide conclusions, independent of this receptor: How much clinical and demographic metadata was included differed by source and by participant, and the metadata was provided uncurated.

TCRbeta CDR3 regions were amplified from genomic DNA using the immunoSEQ Assay, a bias-controlled multiplex PCR. As for the authors' bioinformatics: The number of nucleated cells in each sample was estimated by amplification of reference gene primers within the assay. To quantify the absolute abundance of each unique TCRbeta CDR3 rearrangement, sequence reads were collapsed and filtered. For each sample, productive Simpson clonality was calculated as the square root of Simpson's diversity index over productive rearrangements. The table comes from immuneACCESS by way of TCRdb, which keeps in-frame sequences with V and J called. Part of the clones is missing from these tables; in studies checked, under half for an unresolved V gene and the rest for unknown reasons. Clone size and the V and J calls come from that table; the DNA yielded D and trimming. A total of approximately 87,000 clones appear in this sample, about four fifths of them only once. Around 16% of the sample rests with the top ten.

This clone was detected a few times. Its binding antigen is unknown. Nothing much larger sits one base from this clone, and base qualities are not available. From cysteine to phenylalanine, the CDR3 is 13 amino acids long. Just the 39-base CDR3 DNA is kept, in frame starting at base 1. CDR1 and CDR2 (WSHSY, SAAADI) derive from the germline V gene. V sheds 10 bases and J sheds 1 base, leaving 13 bases between their ends. The sequenced material came from peripheral blood. The source is a woman aged 80 or over with acute or convalescent COVID-19. The chain links TRBV10-2 with TRBJ1-1, with the D gene call left open. The CDR3 region: CATQEGGNTEAFF. The DNA sequence reads TGCGCCACCCAGGAGGGTGGGAACACTGAAGCTTTCTTT.